Below are 10 T cell receptor beta chains sequenced from a single sample in a study of blood T cell repertoires in COVID-19. TCRdb's table, derived via immunoSEQ multiplex PCR, lists solely in-frame clones and lacks some. The sample holds around 77,000 clones; under 95% are singletons and the top ten take roughly 15%. Sequencing used peripheral blood. Receptors originate from a woman aged 80 or over with active or convalescent COVID-19.

The chain combines TRBV9 with TRBJ1-2, with TRBD1 as a possible D gene (6 bases). In germline, CDR1 is SGDLS, CDR2 YYNGEE. CDR3 length equals 16 residues. Deletions cut 0 bases from V and 5 bases from J, with 17 bases between. As DNA, the CDR3 is TGTGCCAGCAGCGTAGACAGGGTAGGCCTAAGGTATGGCTACACCTTC. Protein product: CASSVDRVGLRYGYTF.

The chain is built from TRBV6-5 and TRBJ2-2; 9 nucleotides align to TRBD2. In germline, CDR1 is MNHEY, CDR2 SVGAGI. The CDR3 covers 15 residues. J gave up 5 bases and V 6 bases, and 7 bases lay outside the gene matches. The DNA for the CDR3 is TGTGCCAGCAGCCCCCGGACTAGCGTGACCGGGGAGCTGTTTTTT. Translating it yields CASSPRTSVTGELFF.

J is TRBJ1-3 and V is TRBV19; 7 bases map to TRBD1. There are 15 residues in the CDR3. Trimming took 7 bases from V and 1 from J; bases not matched to a gene: 7. CDR1 is LNHDA and CDR2 is SQIVND in the germline V gene (reference sequence). In DNA, the CDR3 is TGTGCCAGTAACTCCATGACAGGGTCTGGAAACACCATATATTTT. Its translation: CASNSMTGSGNTIYF.

This clone was seen a single time. The chain has TRBV2 and TRBJ1-5, with D perhaps matching TRBD1 (6 bases). CDR1 SNHLY and CDR2 FYNNEI come from the germline V gene. The V and J ends lost 1 base and 2 bases respectively, with 9 bases between them. The CDR3 runs 15 residues. The CDR3 nucleotides are TGTGCCAGCAGTGAAGGACAGGTGGGCAATCAGCCCCAGCATTTT. It yields the protein CASSEGQVGNQPQHF.

The rearrangement joins TRBV2 to TRBJ2-1, with TRBD2 identical over 8 bases. V lost 4 bases to trimming and J lost 12 bases; unmatched junction nucleotides: 5. The length of the CDR3 is 12 residues. Germline V gene sequence: CDR1 SNHLY, CDR2 FYNNEI. The CDR3 region is CASSGSGGRQFF. The CDR3 DNA sequence: TGTGCCAGCAGTGGAAGCGGGGGTAGGCAGTTCTTC. The whole variable domain, filled in from reference TRBV2 and TRBJ2-1, reads EPEVTQTPSHQVTQMGQEVILRCVPISNHLYFYWYRQILGQKVEFLVSFYNNEISEKSEIFDDQFSVERPDGSNFTLKIRSTKLEDSAMYFCASSGSGGRQFFGPGTRLTVL.

The DNA for the CDR3 is TGCGCCAGCAGCAGGGGGACTAGCGGACGGGGCTCCTACGAGCAGTACTTC. This sequence encodes CASSRGTSGRGSYEQYF. V gene TRBV5-1 combines with J gene TRBJ2-7; 11 positions agree with TRBD2. J was trimmed by 0 bases and V by 4 bases; bases with no gene match: 9. Germline V CDR1 and CDR2: SGHRS, YFSETQ. The CDR3 is 17 amino acids.

The chain carries TRBV7-3 and TRBJ1-1; no reliable D call. Between the trimmed V and J ends, which lost 3 bases and 5 bases, there was a span of 10 bases. The CDR3 loop spans 13 amino acids. Germline lookup yields CDR1 SGHTA and CDR2 FQGTGA. The CDR3 region is CASSLREMTEAFF. The CDR3 DNA follows: TGTGCCAGCAGCTTGAGGGAGATGACTGAAGCTTTCTTT.

The chain uses TRBV5-1 and TRBJ2-1, with 11 positions matching TRBD1. The CDR3 extends over 14 amino acids. V shed 4 bases, J shed 8 bases, and the junction held 5 bases outside the gene matches. Germline V gene sequence: CDR1 SGHRS, CDR2 YFSETQ. CDR3 residues: CASSRDRGRYEQFF. Here the CDR3 DNA reads TGCGCCAGCAGCCGGGACAGGGGGAGGTATGAGCAGTTCTTC.

V and J are TRBV6-5 and TRBJ1-2, with D possibly being TRBD1 (6 bases). Trimming took 0 bases from V and 8 from J, leaving 16 bases between them. The CDR3 consists of 15 residues. CDR1 and CDR2 from the germline V gene are MNHEY and SVGAGI. CDR3 coding DNA: TGTGCCAGCAGTTACTCTATGTTGGCGGGGGGCGGCTACACCTTC. This gives the protein CASSYSMLAGGGYTF.

The chain joins TRBV5-1 to TRBJ1-2; a weak D match, TRBD1 (5 bases). Germline CDR1 SGHRS, CDR2 YFSETQ. The CDR3 contains 15 residues. V dropped 6 bases and J dropped 1 base, with 16 bases sitting between them. Here the CDR3 reads CASNGGSYLNYGYTF. DNA of the CDR3: TGCGCCAGCAACGGGGGGTCATACCTTAACTATGGCTACACCTTC.